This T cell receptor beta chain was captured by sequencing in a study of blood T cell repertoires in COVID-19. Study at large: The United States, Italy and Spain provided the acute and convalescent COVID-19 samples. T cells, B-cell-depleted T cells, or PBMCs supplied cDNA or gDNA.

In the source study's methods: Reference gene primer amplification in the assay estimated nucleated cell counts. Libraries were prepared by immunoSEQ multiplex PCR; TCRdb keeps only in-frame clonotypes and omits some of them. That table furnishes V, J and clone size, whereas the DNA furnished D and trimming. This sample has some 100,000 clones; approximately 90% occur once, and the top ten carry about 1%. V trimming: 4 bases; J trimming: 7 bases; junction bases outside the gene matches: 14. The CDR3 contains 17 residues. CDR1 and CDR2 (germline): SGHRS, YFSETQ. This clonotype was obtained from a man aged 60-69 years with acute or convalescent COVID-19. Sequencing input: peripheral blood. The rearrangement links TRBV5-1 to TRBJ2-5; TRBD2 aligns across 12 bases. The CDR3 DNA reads TGCGCCAGCAGCGTGAGACCCGGCCTAGCGGGAGGGGGGACCCAGTACTTC. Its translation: CASSVRPGLAGGGTQYF.